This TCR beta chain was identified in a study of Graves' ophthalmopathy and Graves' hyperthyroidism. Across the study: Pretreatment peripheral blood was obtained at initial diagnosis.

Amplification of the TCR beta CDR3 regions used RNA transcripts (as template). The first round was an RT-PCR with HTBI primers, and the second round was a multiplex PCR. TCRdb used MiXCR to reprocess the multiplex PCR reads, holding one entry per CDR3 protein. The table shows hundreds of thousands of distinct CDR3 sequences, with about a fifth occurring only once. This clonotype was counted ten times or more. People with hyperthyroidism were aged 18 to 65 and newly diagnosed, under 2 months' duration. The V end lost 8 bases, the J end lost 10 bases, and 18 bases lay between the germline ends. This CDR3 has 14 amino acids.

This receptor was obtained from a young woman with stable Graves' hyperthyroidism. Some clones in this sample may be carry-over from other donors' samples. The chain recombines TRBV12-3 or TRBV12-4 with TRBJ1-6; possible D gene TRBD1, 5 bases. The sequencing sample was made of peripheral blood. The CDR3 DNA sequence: TGTGCCAGCGGGGGAGGGTCTGGGCAATCACCCCTCCACTTT. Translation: CASGGGSGQSPLHF.